This T cell receptor (beta chain) is from a study of T-cell reconstitution after alpha-beta-depleted transplantation in children. Preparation of the TCRbeta library involved a method that used unique molecular identifiers. A single record per CDR3 protein comes from TCRdb applying MiXCR to the PCR reads. The sample has roughly 490,000 distinct CDR3 sequences, 11% seen once; the top ten hold 13% to 15%. There are a few counts of this clonotype. The V and J ends lost 4 bases and 2 bases, in that order; junction bases with no gene match: 6. Germline assignment: CDR1 LGHNA and CDR2 YNFKEQ. The CDR3 has 16 amino acids.

The source of this sequence is a female patient between 2 and 15 years old who had a stem cell transplant for aplastic anemia, so the T cells may come from the graft donor. The genes are TRBV4-2 and TRBJ2-1, with 9 bases aligning to TRBD1. This sample comprised PBMCs, mostly from graft donor cells, obtained 180 days after TCRalphabeta/CD19-depleted stem cell transplant. The CDR3 DNA sequence: TGTGCCAGCAGCCCCGACGGACAGGGGCCCTACAATGAGCAGTTCTTC. Amino acids: CASSPDGQGPYNEQFF.